This entry features one TCR beta chain sequence. There is no known antigen for this receptor. Within one base of it there is no much larger clone, and no base qualities were kept. The donors were about 40 Caucasian individuals from Russia, aged 6 to 90 years, who were systemically healthy. Ten milliliters of peripheral blood were drawn from each donor into EDTA-treated Vacutainer tubes. Ficoll-Paque density-gradient centrifugation was used to isolate PBMCs, with at least 6 million per sample. Total RNA, at least 5 micrograms per sample, was extracted from PBMCs with Trizol reagent. Naive CD45RAhigh/CD27high T cell percentages were measured by flow cytometry on a PBMC aliquot from every donor. This record comes from a study of blood T cells in healthy people across ages (dated by TCRdb to between 2015 and 2016). Study-wide context: In model experiments, template switching captured roughly one uniquely barcoded TCR beta cDNA molecule for every two T cells. Using deep sequencing normalized with unique cDNA molecular identifiers, the study measured how TCR beta repertoire diversity changes with age. For two donors (one aged 18 to 30 and one aged 80 or older), the study analyzed two additional independent replicas of 1 million unique cDNA reads from the same blood draw. Donors were grouped into four age groups: young (average approximately 15 years), middle-aged (roughly 40), aged (around 62) and long-lived (less than 85). To avoid experimental bias, donors of different ages were distributed randomly across sequencing lanes. Broad study findings and their caveats: Because the CMV infection status of the donors was unknown, age-related changes in expanded clonotypes may potentially have been confounded. The percentage of naive T cells measured by flow cytometry correlated strongly with observed TCR beta diversity. Conclusive comparison of naive and antigen-experienced compartments was prevented by the profiling of bulk unsorted PBMCs. Estimates of total diversity based on one million sequenced T cells were considered lower bounds and underestimates. Observed TCR beta diversity per million T cells fell roughly linearly with age, and a significant reduction was already apparent by age around 40. The long-lived group showed more naive CD4+ T cells, fewer expanded clones and increased TCR diversity than the aged group, suggesting age selection.

Receptor amplification or capture employed 5' RACE. The sequencer listed for this sample is Illumina HiSeq 2500. A second roughly 7 to 11 cycle PCR used a sample-barcoded 5' primer and a J-beta primer mix. A unique molecular identifier was introduced onto each TCR beta cDNA molecule by a template-switch 5' adaptor carrying 12 random nucleotides. Each sample yielded at least 2.5 million CDR3-containing paired-end reads. First-strand cDNA synthesis was performed from all RNA using the Mint cDNA synthesis kit, with priming by a TRBC-specific oligonucleotide. Following uracil-DNA glycosylase treatment, a first 18-cycle PCR with universal primers M1SS and BC2_uni_R was performed on all cDNA. Per the source publication's procedure: For normalization, 1 million high-quality reads were randomly selected from each sample, with every read carrying a distinct molecular identifier. Instead of being binned into consensus sequences, reads with shared molecular identifiers were discarded. CDR3 identification, clonotype clustering and error correction used MiTCR with a Q25 quality threshold and the strictest error-elimination algorithm. A nonparametric unseen species model with Euler transformation was used to estimate a lower bound on total TCR beta diversity. TCRdb took the public reads, trimmed them with fastp at Q25, ran MiXCR for clone calling and kept in-frame beta chains. CDR3 protein duplicates are merged, each entry listing the most common genes and DNA. These V and J calls are TCRdb output, not the study's own analysis. This sample holds 980,000 or so distinct CDR3 sequences; around 48% were observed only once. The ten largest clones add up to about an eighth of the sample.

The clonotype was recovered from a man aged 25 to 45 in good health. Material for sequencing was blood.

The DNA sequence follows: TGTGCCAGCAGTTGGGCAGGGAGTATGGATGAGCAGTTCTTC. This is translated as CASSWAGSMDEQFF. The V gene is TRBV27 and the J gene is TRBJ2-1; the D gene could be either TRBD1 or TRBD2, each agreeing at 5 bases. CDR1 MNHEY and CDR2 SMNVEV were looked up in the germline V gene (reference sequence). The CDR3 spans 14 residues, from the cysteine through the phenylalanine. Only the CDR3 portion is preserved as DNA: 42 bases, with reading frame beginning at the first base. The V end loses 4 bases and the J end loses 8 bases, and a stretch of 15 bases separates them.